This T cell receptor (beta chain) was captured in a study of blood T cell repertoires in COVID-19. Study overall: The samples span acute and convalescent COVID-19 from the United States, Italy and Spain. T cells, B-cell-depleted T cells, or PBMCs provided the cDNA or gDNA that served as material.

Original methodology: Reference gene primer amplification in the assay estimated nucleated cell counts. TCRdb's copy holds only in-frame clones and misses some; the assay was immunoSEQ multiplex PCR. That table furnishes V, J and clone size, whereas the DNA furnished D and trimming. The sample contains fewer than 300,000 clones, about 80% of which appear only once. The specimen sequenced was peripheral blood. This clonotype was sampled from a woman aged 80 or older with acute or convalescent COVID-19.

Here the CDR3 reads CASSERTSTDTQYF. CDR3 in DNA: TGTGCCAGCAGTGAACGCACTAGCACAGATACGCAGTATTTT. This chain uses TRBV6-1 with TRBJ2-3, with D unresolved. The CDR3 is 14 amino acids. Looked up from germline, CDR1 is MNHNS and CDR2 is SASEGT. Between the trimmed V and J ends, which lost 2 bases and 0 bases, there was a span of 6 bases.